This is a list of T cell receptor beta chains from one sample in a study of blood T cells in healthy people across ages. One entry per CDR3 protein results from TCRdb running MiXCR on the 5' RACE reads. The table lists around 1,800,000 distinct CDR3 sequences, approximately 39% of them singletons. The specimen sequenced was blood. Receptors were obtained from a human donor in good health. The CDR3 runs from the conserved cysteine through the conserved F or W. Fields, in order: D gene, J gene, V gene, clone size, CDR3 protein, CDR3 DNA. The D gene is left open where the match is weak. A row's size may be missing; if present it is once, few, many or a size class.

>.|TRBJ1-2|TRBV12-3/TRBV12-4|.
CASSPLTDYFYGYTF
TGTGCCAGCAGTCCCCTGACAGACTACTTCTATGGCTACACCTTC
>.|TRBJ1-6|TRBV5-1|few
CASSLDGQGPGSPLHF
TGCGCCAGCAGCTTGGATGGTCAGGGCCCGGGGTCACCCCTCCACTTT
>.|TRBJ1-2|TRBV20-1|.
CSAFQPLVGLKNYGYTF
TGCAGTGCTTTTCAACCGCTGGTGGGACTCAAGAACTATGGCTACACCTTC
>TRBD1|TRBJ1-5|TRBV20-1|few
CSARETGGNQPQHF
TGCAGTGCTAGAGAGACAGGGGGCAATCAGCCCCAGCATTTT
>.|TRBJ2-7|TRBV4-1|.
CASSLTQGDSVEQYF
TGCGCCAGCAGCCTTACCCAGGGGGACTCGGTCGAGCAGTACTTC
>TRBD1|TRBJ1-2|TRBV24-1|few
CATSDRGGSGYTF
TGTGCCACCAGCGACAGGGGAGGTAGTGGCTACACCTTC
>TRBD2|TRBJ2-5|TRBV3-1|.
CASSPTSLPQETQYF
TGTGCCAGCAGCCCGACTAGCTTACCCCAAGAGACCCAGTACTTC
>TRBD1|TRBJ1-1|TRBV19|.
CASSMTGEWTEAFF
TGTGCCAGTAGTATGACAGGGGAGTGGACTGAAGCTTTCTTT
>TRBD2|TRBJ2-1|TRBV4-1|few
CASSQDNGGADEQFF
TGCGCCAGCAGCCAAGATAACGGGGGGGCAGATGAGCAGTTCTTC
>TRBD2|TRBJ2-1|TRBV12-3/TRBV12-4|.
CASSFSTSGGDSNERFF
TGTGCCAGCAGTTTTTCTACTAGCGGGGGAGATAGCAATGAGCGGTTCTTC
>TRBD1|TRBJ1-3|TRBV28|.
CATQIPRGQALGNTIYF
TGTGCCACCCAGATACCCCGGGGACAGGCGCTGGGAAACACCATATATTTT
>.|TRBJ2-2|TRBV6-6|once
CASSYEAGHTGELFF
TGTGCCAGCAGTTACGAGGCGGGCCACACCGGGGAGCTGTTTTTT
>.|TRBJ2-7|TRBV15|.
CATSGIQSYEQYF
TGTGCCACCAGCGGTATCCAGTCCTACGAGCAGTACTTC
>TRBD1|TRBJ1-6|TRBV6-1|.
CASSELGRGPVTLHF
TGTGCCAGCAGTGAATTAGGCAGGGGGCCCGTCACCCTCCACTTT
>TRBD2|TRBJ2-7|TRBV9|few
CASSVGEGLDEQYF
TGTGCCAGCAGCGTAGGGGAGGGTTTGGACGAGCAGTACTTC
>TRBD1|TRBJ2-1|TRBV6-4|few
CASNPSGTGGIDEQFF
TGTGCCAGCAACCCCTCAGGGACAGGGGGAATCGATGAGCAGTTCTTC
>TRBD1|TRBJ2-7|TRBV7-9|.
CASRPTGEGEQYF
TGTGCCAGCAGACCGACAGGGGAAGGCGAGCAGTACTTC
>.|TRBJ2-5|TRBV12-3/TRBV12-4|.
CASSLALIPAGAQYF
TGTGCCAGCAGTTTAGCGCTAATTCCGGCTGGGGCCCAGTACTTC
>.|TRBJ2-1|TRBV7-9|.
CATDLTGYNEQFF
TGTGCCACCGACCTGACAGGCTACAATGAGCAGTTCTTC
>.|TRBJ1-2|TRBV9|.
CASSVDNGPYGYTF
TGTGCCAGCAGCGTAGATAACGGACCCTATGGCTACACCTTC
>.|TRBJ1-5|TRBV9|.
CAGSPQLWGGGQPQHF
TGTGCCGGCAGCCCTCAGCTTTGGGGGGGTGGGCAGCCCCAGCATTTT
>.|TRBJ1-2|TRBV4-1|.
CASSQNGVQAGYTF
TGCGCCAGCAGCCAAAACGGTGTGCAGGCTGGCTACACCTTC
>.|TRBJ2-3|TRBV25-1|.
CASSDSKASPDTQYF
TGTGCCAGCAGTGATAGTAAGGCCTCCCCAGATACGCAGTATTTT
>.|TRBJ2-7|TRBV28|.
CASSLNKIGSSYEQYF
TGTGCCAGCAGTTTAAACAAAATCGGCTCCTCCTACGAGCAGTACTTC
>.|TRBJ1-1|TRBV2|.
CASTGGSLEAFF
TGTGCCAGCACCGGAGGGTCGCTTGAAGCTTTCTTT
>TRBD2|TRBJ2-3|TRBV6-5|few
CASSLAGSPTDTQYF
TGTGCCAGCAGTTTAGCGGGGTCCCCCACAGATACGCAGTATTTT
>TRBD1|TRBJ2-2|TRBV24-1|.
CATSDLETGTGELFF
TGTGCCACCAGTGATTTGGAGACAGGGACCGGGGAGCTGTTTTTT
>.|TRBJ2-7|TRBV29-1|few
CSVALGGEQYF
TGCAGCGTTGCGCTCGGGGGCGAGCAGTACTTC
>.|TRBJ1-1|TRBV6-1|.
CASSEGTGYTEAFF
TGTGCCAGCAGTGAAGGGACGGGCTACACTGAAGCTTTCTTT
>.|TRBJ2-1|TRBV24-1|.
CATSEAGPAYNEQFF
TGTGCCACCAGTGAAGCAGGGCCGGCCTACAATGAGCAGTTCTTC
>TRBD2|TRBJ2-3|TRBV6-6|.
CASSWVAGDTDTQYF
TGTGCCAGCAGTTGGGTAGCGGGAGACACAGATACGCAGTATTTT
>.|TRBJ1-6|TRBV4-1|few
CASSQDGHSGSPLHF
TGCGCCAGCAGCCAAGATGGCCATTCGGGTTCACCCCTCCACTTT
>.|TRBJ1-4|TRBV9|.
CASSAAVDFSWGEKLFF
TGTGCCAGCAGCGCCGCGGTCGACTTCTCATGGGGTGAAAAACTGTTTTTT
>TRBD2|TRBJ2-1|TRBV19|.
CASMRGEGYNEQFF
TGTGCCAGTATGCGGGGGGAGGGTTACAATGAGCAGTTCTTC
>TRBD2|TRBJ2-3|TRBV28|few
CASMTSGSTDTQYF
TGTGCCAGCATGACTAGCGGGTCCACAGATACGCAGTATTTT
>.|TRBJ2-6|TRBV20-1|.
CSAGREAGANVLTF
TGCAGTGCTGGCAGGGAAGCTGGGGCCAACGTCCTGACTTTC
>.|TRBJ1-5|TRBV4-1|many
CASSHHPSSGQMNQPQHF
TGCGCCAGCAGCCATCATCCCTCCTCCGGACAGATGAATCAGCCCCAGCATTTT
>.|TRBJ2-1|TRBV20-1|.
CSAPPTGYNEQFF
TGCAGTGCCCCACCGACAGGCTACAATGAGCAGTTCTTC
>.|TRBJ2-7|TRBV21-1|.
CGSSRFRQESYEQYF
TGTGGCAGCAGCAGGTTCAGGCAGGAGTCCTACGAGCAGTACTTC
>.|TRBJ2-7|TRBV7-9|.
CASSHPANSYEQYF
TGTGCCAGCAGCCACCCCGCTAACAGCTACGAGCAGTACTTC
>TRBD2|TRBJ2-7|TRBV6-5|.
CASSSAGGRFEQYF
TGTGCCAGCAGTTCAGCGGGGGGGCGGTTCGAGCAGTACTTC
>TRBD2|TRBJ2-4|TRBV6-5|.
CASSHDWETSGREGQYF
TGTGCCAGCAGTCACGACTGGGAGACTAGCGGCCGTGAGGGCCAGTACTTC
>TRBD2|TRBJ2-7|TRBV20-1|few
CSASTEGTSGGRREQYF
TGCAGTGCTAGTACAGAGGGGACTAGCGGGGGGCGTCGCGAGCAGTACTTC
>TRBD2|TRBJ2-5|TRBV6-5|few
CASSYSSLAGKVREYF
TGTGCCAGCAGTTACTCATCCCTAGCGGGGAAGGTTAGGGAGTACTTC
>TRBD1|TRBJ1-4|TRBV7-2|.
CASSSRGPTFGNEKLFF
TGTGCCAGCAGCTCCAGGGGGCCAACGTTTGGGAATGAAAAACTGTTTTTT
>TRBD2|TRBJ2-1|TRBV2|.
CASRGLNVISEQFF
TGTGCCAGCAGGGGACTAAACGTCATCAGTGAGCAGTTCTTC
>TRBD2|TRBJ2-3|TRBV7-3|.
CASSSLTSGGGTQYF
TGTGCCAGCAGCTCCCTGACTAGCGGGGGGGGTACGCAGTATTTT
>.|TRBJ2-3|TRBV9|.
CASSPHGDRSTDTQYF
TGTGCCAGCAGCCCTCATGGGGATCGGAGCACAGATACGCAGTATTTT
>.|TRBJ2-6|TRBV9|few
CASSVEGTLSGANVLTF
TGTGCCAGCAGCGTAGAAGGGACCCTCTCTGGGGCCAACGTCCTGACTTTC
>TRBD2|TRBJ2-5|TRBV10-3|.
CAISRTSDETQYF
TGTGCCATCAGTCGGACTAGCGATGAGACCCAGTACTTC
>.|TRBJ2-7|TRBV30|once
CAWSSGHNYEQYF
TGTGCCTGGAGCTCGGGACACAACTACGAGCAGTACTTC
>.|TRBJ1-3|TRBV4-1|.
CASSRPGNTIYF
TGCGCCAGCAGCCGCCCTGGAAACACCATATATTTT
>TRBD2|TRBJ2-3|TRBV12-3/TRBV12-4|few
CASSLTSGGAGTDTQYF
TGTGCCAGCAGTTTGACTAGCGGGGGGGCTGGCACAGATACGCAGTATTTT
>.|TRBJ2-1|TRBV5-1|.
CASSLGQATNEQFF
TGCGCCAGCAGCTTGGGACAGGCTACCAATGAGCAGTTCTTC
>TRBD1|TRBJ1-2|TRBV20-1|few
CSATTPGQGDYGYTF
TGCAGTGCTACTACACCGGGACAGGGAGACTATGGCTACACCTTC
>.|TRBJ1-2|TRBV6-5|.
CASSYSSGGMYGYTF
TGTGCCAGTAGTTACTCGTCGGGGGGGATGTATGGCTACACCTTC
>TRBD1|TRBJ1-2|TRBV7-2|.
CASSLPATGGTDYGYTF
TGTGCCAGCAGCCTTCCCGCGACAGGGGGGACGGACTATGGCTACACCTTC
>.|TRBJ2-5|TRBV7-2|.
CASSLGNSVETQYF
TGTGCCAGCAGCTTAGGAAATAGCGTAGAGACCCAGTACTTC
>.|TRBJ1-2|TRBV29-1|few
CSVSVSREGYTF
TGCAGCGTATCCGTGTCCCGAGAGGGCTACACCTTC
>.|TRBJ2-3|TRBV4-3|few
CASSQDWIGRGEGDTQYF
TGCGCCAGCAGCCAAGATTGGATCGGTAGGGGCGAGGGAGATACGCAGTATTTT